This T cell receptor beta chain derives from a study of T cell changes during pregnancy in multiple sclerosis. Data came from immunoSEQ multiplex PCR; TCRdb stores just in-frame clones and leaves some out. The sample shows approximately 22,000 clones, 88% of them seen only once. Per germline, CDR1 SGHAT and CDR2 FQDESV (reference sequence). Germline trimming cut 5 bases from V and 5 bases from J; bases unmatched to any gene: 4. The CDR3 is 13 amino acids. The chain employs TRBV11-1 and TRBJ2-5; 8 bases fit TRBD2. This TCR came from a female donor in good health, enrolled as a control in a pregnancy study. Sequences were derived from CD4+ T cells from peripheral blood mononuclear cells, sampled in the first trimester of pregnancy. The chain's CDR3 is CASSPGGRETQYF. The CDR3 nucleotides read TGTGCCAGCAGCCCGGGGGGGCGGGAGACCCAGTACTTC.